This T cell receptor (beta chain) stems from a study of cytomegalovirus exposure and HLA in healthy donors. Study observations and caveats: As immune exposure information, only CMV serostatus was available. It was reported that the classifier diagnosed cytomegalovirus status with high specificity and sensitivity in both the original and validation cohorts. Many donors carried some public TCRs, although rarity characterized most TCR sequences.

Use of 60 Vbeta and 13 Jbeta primers characterized the PCR. Only in-frame clones appear in the TCRdb table, and some are missing; sequencing was by immunoSEQ multiplex PCR. The sample comprises some 120,000 clones, more than 65% of which are singletons, and roughly 5.8% rests with the top ten. Donors had nominal health at sampling but likely had unrecorded immune exposures. The germline V gene has CDR1 SGHVS and CDR2 FQNEAQ. Trimming stripped 5 bases from V and 2 bases from J, with 7 bases between. The CDR3 is 12 residues long. To note about this clone: Its target is unknown.

This sequence joins TRBV7-8 and TRBJ2-7; D not resolved. Sequenced input: PBMCs. This receptor was identified in a young man in good health and CMV-seropositive. The CDR3 sequence: CASSPGAYEQYF. CDR3 nucleotide sequence: TGTGCCAGCAGCCCCGGAGCCTACGAGCAGTACTTC.